This TCR beta chain was sequenced for a study of OX40 agonist ivuxolimab in advanced cancers. Study details: Administration of intravenous ivuxolimab to patients occurred every 2 weeks at 0.01 to 10 mg/kg.

The V gene's germline CDR1 is SGHAT and CDR2 FQNNGV. The V gene lost 5 bases and the J gene lost 1 base, with 12 bases spanning the gap. This CDR3 is built from 14 residues. The assay was immunoSEQ multiplex PCR, and TCRdb's table has in-frame clones only and misses some. The data hold some 80,000 clones, with roughly 85% observed a single time. The sequenced sample was CD4+ or CD8+ T cells sorted from blood, obtained in a trial of the OX40 agonist ivuxolimab. The V call is TRBV11-2, the J call TRBJ2-7; a weak D match, TRBD1 (6 bases). This clonotype was obtained from an adult with an advanced solid tumor such as melanoma, head and neck, liver or kidney cancer. CDR3 nucleotides: TGTGCCAGCAGCAACTGGACAGCTTCCTACGAGCAGTACTTC. Amino acid sequence: CASSNWTASYEQYF.